This T cell receptor (beta chain) emerged from a study of blood T cell repertoires in COVID-19. Whole-study context: Sources were T cells, B-cell-depleted T cells, or PBMCs; the material itself was cDNA or gDNA.

Per the original data handling: The assay estimated nucleated cells by amplifying reference gene primers. The data were produced by immunoSEQ multiplex PCR, yet TCRdb's version contains in-frame clones alone and is incomplete. The V and J calls and clone size are taken from that table; D and trimming were inferred from the DNA. The sample includes around 140,000 clones, approximately 87% of them seen just once. This clonotype originated in a man aged 50 to 60 with active COVID-19. The material sequenced was peripheral blood.

The CDR3 here is CASSSRQEQFF. The CDR3 DNA is TGTGCCAGCAGTTCCCGACAGGAGCAGTTCTTC. V usage is TRBV12-3 or TRBV12-4 and J usage is TRBJ2-1, with a weak D call TRBD1 (5 bases). The CDR3 is 11 residues long. Deletions cut 4 bases from V and 10 bases from J, with 8 bases between.